This TCR beta chain was obtained from a study of T-cell memory formation after mild COVID-19. Study as a whole: Clustering of TCRs was largely donor specific.

The CDR3 contains 13 residues. Germline loops: CDR1 MGHRA, CDR2 YSYEKL. V lost 1 base and J 7 bases, leaving 8 bases between the germline ends. TCR alpha and TCR beta cDNA libraries with sample barcodes and UMIs came from 5'RACE using constant-segment primers. TCRdb fed the 5' RACE reads into MiXCR, producing one record per CDR3 protein. This sample has approximately 350,000 distinct CDR3 sequences, with approximately 15% found just once. This clonotype turned up a few times. Its target is not known. Study conclusions and caveats: Pre-infection memory showed some responding clones, and this suggested that cross-reactive memory joined. CD4+ bias marked clones expanding day 15 to 37, unlike balanced contracting clones.

The sample comprised PBMCs or a T cell subset sorted from them (not recorded which). The chain recombines TRBV4-1 with TRBJ2-1, with D tentatively TRBD1 or TRBD2 (5 bases each). This TCR was recovered from a man aged 18 to 30 who had mild COVID-19 (a few samples of this study predate the infection). Cell type and time point are not known. In DNA, the CDR3 is TGCGCCAGCAGCCAAGGGGGGAGAAATGAGCAGTTCTTC. Translation gives CASSQGGRNEQFF.